This T cell receptor (beta chain) was recorded in a study of graft-versus-host responses after intestinal transplantation. General study findings and limits: Subjects displaying graft-donor T cell macrochimerism possessed elevated graft-versus-host to host-versus-graft clonal ratios inside allografts. The recipient marrow held GvH clones, and some of them showed up first in ileum or blood.

In the case of this clone: No antigen is known for it.

There are 14 residues in the CDR3. The V and J ends lost 4 bases and 4 bases, in that order; junction bases with no gene match: 7. In germline, CDR1 is SGHRS, CDR2 YFSETQ. This table comes from immunoSEQ multiplex PCR, and its TCRdb copy is limited to in-frame clones, with some not included. The sample holds tens of thousands of clones, 90% to 95% seen once. The sequences come from unstimulated CD4+ T cells sorted from spleen or lymph node cells, collected before transplant. This receptor was identified in a human donor who was the organ donor for an intestinal transplant. V and J are TRBV5-1 and TRBJ2-7; the match to TRBD1 covers 8 bases. CDR3 DNA: TGCGCCAGCAGCCCAGGACAGGGTAATTACGAGCAGTACTTC. Residues: CASSPGQGNYEQYF.